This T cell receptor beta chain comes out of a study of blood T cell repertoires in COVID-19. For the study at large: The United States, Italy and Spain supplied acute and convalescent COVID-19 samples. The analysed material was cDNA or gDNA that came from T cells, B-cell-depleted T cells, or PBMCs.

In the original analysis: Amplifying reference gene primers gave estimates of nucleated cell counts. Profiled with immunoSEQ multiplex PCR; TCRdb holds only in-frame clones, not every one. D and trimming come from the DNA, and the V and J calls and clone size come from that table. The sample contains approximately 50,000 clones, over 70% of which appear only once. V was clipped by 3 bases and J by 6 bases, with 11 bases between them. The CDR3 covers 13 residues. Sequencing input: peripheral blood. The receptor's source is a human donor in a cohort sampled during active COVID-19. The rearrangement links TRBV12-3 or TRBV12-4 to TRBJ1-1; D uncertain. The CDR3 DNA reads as TGTGCCAGCAGTTTCCGGGCCGGGGCTGAAGCTTTCTTT. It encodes CASSFRAGAEAFF.